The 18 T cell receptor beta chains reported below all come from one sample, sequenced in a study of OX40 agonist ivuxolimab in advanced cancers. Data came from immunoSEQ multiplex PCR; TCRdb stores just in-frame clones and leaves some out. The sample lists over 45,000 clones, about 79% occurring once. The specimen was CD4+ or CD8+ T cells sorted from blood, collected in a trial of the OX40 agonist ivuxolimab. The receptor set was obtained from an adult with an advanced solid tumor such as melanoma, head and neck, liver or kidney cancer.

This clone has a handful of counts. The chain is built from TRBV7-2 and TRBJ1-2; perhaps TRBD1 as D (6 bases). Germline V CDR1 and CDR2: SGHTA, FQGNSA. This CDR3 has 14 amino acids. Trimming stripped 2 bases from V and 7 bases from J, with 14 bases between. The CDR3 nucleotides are TGTGCCAGCAGCTTATCAGGGGTTTCTGGTGGCTACACCTTC. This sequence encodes CASSLSGVSGGYTF.

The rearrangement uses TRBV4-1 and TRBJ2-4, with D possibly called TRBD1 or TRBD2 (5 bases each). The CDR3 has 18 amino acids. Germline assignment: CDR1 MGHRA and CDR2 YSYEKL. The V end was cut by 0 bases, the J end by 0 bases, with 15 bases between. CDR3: CASSQDPRGMGAKNIQYF. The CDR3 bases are TGCGCCAGCAGCCAAGATCCCCGGGGCATGGGAGCCAAAAACATTCAGTACTTC.

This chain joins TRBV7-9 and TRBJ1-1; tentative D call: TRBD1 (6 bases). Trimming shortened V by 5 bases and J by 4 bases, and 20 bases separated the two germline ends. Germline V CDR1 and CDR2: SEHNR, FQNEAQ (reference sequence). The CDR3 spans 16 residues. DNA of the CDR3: TGTGCCAGCAGCCTCGCCAGGGGCGGAGGGGTCACTGAAGCTTTCTTT. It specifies CASSLARGGGVTEAFF.

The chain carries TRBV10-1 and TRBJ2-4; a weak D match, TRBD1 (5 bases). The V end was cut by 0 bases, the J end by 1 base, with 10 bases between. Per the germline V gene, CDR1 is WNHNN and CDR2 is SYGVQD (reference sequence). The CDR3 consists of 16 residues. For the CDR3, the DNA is TGCGCCAGCAGTGAGTCGAGTGGGGCGGCCAAAAACATTCAGTACTTC. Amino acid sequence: CASSESSGAAKNIQYF.

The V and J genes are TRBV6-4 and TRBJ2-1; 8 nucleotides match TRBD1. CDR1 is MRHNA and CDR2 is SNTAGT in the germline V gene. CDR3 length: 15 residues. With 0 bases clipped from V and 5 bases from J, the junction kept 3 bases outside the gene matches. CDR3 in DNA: TGTGCCAGCAGTGACTCTGGACAGGGTCACAATGAGCAGTTCTTC. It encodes CASSDSGQGHNEQFF.

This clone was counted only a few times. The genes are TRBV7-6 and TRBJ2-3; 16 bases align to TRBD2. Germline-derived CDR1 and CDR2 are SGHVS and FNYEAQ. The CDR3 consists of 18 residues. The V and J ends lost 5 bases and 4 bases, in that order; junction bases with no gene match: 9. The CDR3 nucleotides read TGTGCCAGCAGCCCCGGGACTAGCGGGGGGGCGATACCAGATACGCAGTATTTT. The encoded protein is CASSPGTSGGAIPDTQYF. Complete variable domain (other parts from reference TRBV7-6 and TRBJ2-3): GAGVSQSPRYKVTKRGQDVALRCDPISGHVSLYWYRQALGQGPEFLTYFNYEAQQDKSGLPNDRFSAERPEGSISTLTIQRTEQRDSAMYRCASSPGTSGGAIPDTQYFGPGTRLTVL.

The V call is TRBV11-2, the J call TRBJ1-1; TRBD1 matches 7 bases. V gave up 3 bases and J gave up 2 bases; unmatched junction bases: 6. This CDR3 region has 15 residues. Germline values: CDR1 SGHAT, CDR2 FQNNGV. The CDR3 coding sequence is TGTGCCAGCAGCTTGCTGACAGGGACCAACACTGAAGCTTTCTTT. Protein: CASSLLTGTNTEAFF. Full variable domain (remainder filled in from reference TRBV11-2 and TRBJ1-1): EAGVAQSPRYKIIEKRQSVAFWCNPISGHATLYWYQQILGQGPKLLIQFQNNGVVDDSQLPKDRFSAERLKGVDSTLKIQPAKLEDSAVYLCASSLLTGTNTEAFFGQGTRLTVV.

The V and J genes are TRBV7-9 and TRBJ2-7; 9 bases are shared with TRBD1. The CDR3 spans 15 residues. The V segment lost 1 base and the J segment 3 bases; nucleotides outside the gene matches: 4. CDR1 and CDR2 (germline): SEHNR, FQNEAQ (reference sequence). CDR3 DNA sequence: TGTGCCAGCAGCTTAGTACGGACAGGGGACTACGAGCAGTACTTC. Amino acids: CASSLVRTGDYEQYF.

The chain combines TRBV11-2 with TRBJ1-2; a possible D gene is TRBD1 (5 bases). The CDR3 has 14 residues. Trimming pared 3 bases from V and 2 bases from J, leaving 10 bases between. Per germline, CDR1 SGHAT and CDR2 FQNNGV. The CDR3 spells CASSLGPSNYGYTF. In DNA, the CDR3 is TGTGCCAGCAGCTTGGGACCGTCGAACTATGGCTACACCTTC.

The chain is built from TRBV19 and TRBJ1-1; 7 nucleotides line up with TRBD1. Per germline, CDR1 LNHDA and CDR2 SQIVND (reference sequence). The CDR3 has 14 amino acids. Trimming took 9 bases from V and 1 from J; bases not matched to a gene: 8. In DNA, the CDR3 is TGTGCCAGCCGACCAGGGGGGAAGAACACTGAAGCTTTCTTT. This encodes CASRPGGKNTEAFF.

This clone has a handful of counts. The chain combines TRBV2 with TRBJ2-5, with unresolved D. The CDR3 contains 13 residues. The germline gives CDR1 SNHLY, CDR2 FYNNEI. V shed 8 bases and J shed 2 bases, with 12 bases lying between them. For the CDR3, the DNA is TGTGCCAGCGTGAGAACAGTTCAAGAGACCCAGTACTTC. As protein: CASVRTVQETQYF.

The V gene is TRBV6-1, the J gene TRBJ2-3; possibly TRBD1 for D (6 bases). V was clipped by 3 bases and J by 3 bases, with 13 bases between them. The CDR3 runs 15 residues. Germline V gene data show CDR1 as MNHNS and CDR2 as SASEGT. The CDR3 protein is CASSDAGAGTDTQYF. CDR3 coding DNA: TGTGCCAGCAGTGACGCAGGGGCTGGAACAGATACGCAGTATTTT.

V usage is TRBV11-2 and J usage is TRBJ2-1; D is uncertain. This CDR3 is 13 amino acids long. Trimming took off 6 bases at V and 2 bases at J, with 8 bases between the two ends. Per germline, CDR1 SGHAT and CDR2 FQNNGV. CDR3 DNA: TGTGCCAGCAGACGGCGGACCTACAATGAGCAGTTCTTC. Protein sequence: CASRRRTYNEQFF.

CDR3 loop: CASSPRTSGRWGEQFF. The DNA of the CDR3 is TGTGCCAGCAGCCCCAGGACTAGCGGGAGATGGGGTGAGCAGTTCTTC. This chain links TRBV7-3 with TRBJ2-1, with TRBD2 matching over 13 bases. V lost 5 bases, J lost 9 bases, and 10 bases stayed unmatched. The germline CDR1 and CDR2 sequences are SGHTA and FQGTGA. This CDR3 is built from 16 residues.

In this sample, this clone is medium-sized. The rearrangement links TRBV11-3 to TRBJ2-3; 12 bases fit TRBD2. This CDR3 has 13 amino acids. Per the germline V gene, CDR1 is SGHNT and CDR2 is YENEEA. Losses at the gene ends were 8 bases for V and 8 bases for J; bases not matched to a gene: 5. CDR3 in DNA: TGTGCCAGCGAGACTAGCGGGAGTCCTACGCAGTATTTT. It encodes CASETSGSPTQYF.

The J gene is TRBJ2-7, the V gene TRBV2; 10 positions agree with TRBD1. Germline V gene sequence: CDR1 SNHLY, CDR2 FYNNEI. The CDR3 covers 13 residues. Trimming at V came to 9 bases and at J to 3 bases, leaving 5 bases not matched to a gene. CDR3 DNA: TGTGCCAGTTCCCGGGACAGGGGCTACGAGCAGTACTTC. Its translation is CASSRDRGYEQYF. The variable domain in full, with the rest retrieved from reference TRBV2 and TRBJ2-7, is EPEVTQTPSHQVTQMGQEVILRCVPISNHLYFYWYRQILGQKVEFLVSFYNNEISEKSEIFDDQFSVERPDGSNFTLKIRSTKLEDSAMYFCASSRDRGYEQYFGPGTRLTVT.

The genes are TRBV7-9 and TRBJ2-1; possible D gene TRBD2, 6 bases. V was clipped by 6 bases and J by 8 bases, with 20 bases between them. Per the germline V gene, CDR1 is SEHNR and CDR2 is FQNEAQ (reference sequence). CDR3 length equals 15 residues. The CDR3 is CASRYWGVGSDEQFF. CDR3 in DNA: TGTGCCAGCAGGTACTGGGGGGTCGGATCCGATGAGCAGTTCTTC.

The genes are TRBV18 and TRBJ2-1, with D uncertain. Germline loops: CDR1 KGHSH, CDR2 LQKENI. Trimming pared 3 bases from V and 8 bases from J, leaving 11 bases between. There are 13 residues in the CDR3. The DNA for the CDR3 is TGTGCCAGCTCACCTTCCGGTATCCATGAGCAGTTCTTC. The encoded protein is CASSPSGIHEQFF.